The 14 T cell receptor beta chains below were found in one sample sequenced in a study of blood T cell repertoires in COVID-19. Clones were read by immunoSEQ multiplex PCR, and TCRdb kept only the in-frame ones, dropping some. The sample shows 150,000 or so clones, about 89% of them seen only once. Sequencing input: peripheral blood. Source of these receptors: a man aged 50-59 years with acute or convalescent COVID-19.

The rearrangement joins TRBV9 to TRBJ2-1; D perhaps matches TRBD1 (6 bases). The length of the CDR3 is 15 residues. The ends were cut back, 5 bases at V and 4 bases at J, with 16 bases in the middle. Germline lookup yields CDR1 SGDLS and CDR2 YYNGEE. As DNA, the CDR3 is TGTGCCAGCAGTGATTCCGGGACACTATACAATGAGCAGTTCTTC. Amino acids: CASSDSGTLYNEQFF.

This clone was recorded only once. DNA for the CDR3: TGTGCCAGTAGTATAGAGGGCTTCATGGAGCAGTTCTTC. It yields the protein CASSIEGFMEQFF. This chain joins TRBV19 and TRBJ2-1, with D unclear. This CDR3 region has 13 residues. Germline V gene lookup returns CDR1 LNHDA and CDR2 SQIVND (reference sequence). V lost 0 bases, J lost 10 bases, and 10 bases lay in between.

The V call is TRBV6-2 or TRBV6-3, the J call TRBJ1-5; possible D gene TRBD1, 5 bases. The V gene's germline CDR1 is MNHEY and CDR2 SVGEGT. V lost 4 bases, J lost 2 bases, and 6 bases lay in between. The CDR3 has 13 amino acids. CDR3 sequence reads: CASSWGGNQPQHF. CDR3 nucleotide sequence: TGTGCCAGCAGTTGGGGGGGCAATCAGCCCCAGCATTTT.

V is TRBV2 and J is TRBJ1-5, with 7 positions matching TRBD1. Germline trimming cut 5 bases from V and 11 bases from J; bases unmatched to any gene: 9. The CDR3 is made up of 13 amino acids. Germline assignment: CDR1 SNHLY and CDR2 FYNNEI. CDR3 in DNA: TGTGCCAGCAGTTCACAGGGGTCATGGGCCCAGCATTTT. Its translation is CASSSQGSWAQHF. The whole variable domain, filled in from reference TRBV2 and TRBJ1-5, reads EPEVTQTPSHQVTQMGQEVILRCVPISNHLYFYWYRQILGQKVEFLVSFYNNEISEKSEIFDDQFSVERPDGSNFTLKIRSTKLEDSAMYFCASSSQGSWAQHFGDGTRLSIL.

This rearrangement joins TRBV27 to TRBJ2-3; the D gene is possibly TRBD2 (6 bases). This CDR3 region has 14 residues. Germline CDR1 reads MNHEY; CDR2 reads SMNVEV (reference sequence). V lost 4 bases, J lost 4 bases, and 12 bases lay in between. The CDR3 sequence is CASSSGDSADTQYF. The DNA for the CDR3 is TGTGCCAGCAGTTCCGGGGACTCAGCAGATACGCAGTATTTT.

Here the CDR3 DNA reads TGTGCCAGCTCATCGGACATGAACACTGAAGCTTTCTTT. Encoded protein: CASSSDMNTEAFF. The rearrangement uses TRBV18 and TRBJ1-1, with a tentative D call TRBD1 (5 bases). V lost 5 bases, J lost 0 bases, and 7 bases lay in between. In germline, CDR1 is KGHSH, CDR2 LQKENI. The CDR3 is 13 amino acids. The full variable domain, its missing parts supplied by reference TRBV18 and TRBJ1-1, is NAGVMQNPRHLVRRRGQEARLRCSPMKGHSHVYWYRQLPEEGLKFMVYLQKENIIDESGMPKERFSAEFPKEGPSILRIQQVVRGDSAAYFCASSSDMNTEAFFGQGTRLTVV.

The gene calls are TRBV27 and TRBJ2-1, with TRBD2 identical over 14 bases. Germline V gives CDR1 MNHEY, CDR2 SMNVEV (reference sequence). With 6 bases clipped from V and 8 bases from J, the junction kept 6 bases outside the gene matches. The CDR3 is made up of 15 amino acids. CDR3 protein: CASRPGTSGRYEQFF. The CDR3 nucleotides are TGTGCCAGCAGGCCCGGGACTAGCGGGAGATATGAGCAGTTCTTC.

The chain carries TRBV9 and TRBJ1-1, with TRBD1 matching over 7 bases. Trimming took 0 bases from V and 6 from J; bases not matched to a gene: 8. The CDR3 sequence is 15 residues long. CDR1 SGDLS and CDR2 YYNGEE come from the germline V gene. The CDR3 coding sequence is TGTGCCAGCAGCGTAGGGTTGTTTCAGGGGGCTGAAGCTTTCTTT. Translation gives CASSVGLFQGAEAFF.

The rearrangement links TRBV5-1 to TRBJ2-1, with 8 nucleotides matching TRBD2. CDR1 and CDR2 from the germline V gene are SGHRS and YFSETQ. This CDR3 is built from 14 residues. V shed 0 bases, J shed 9 bases, and the junction held 5 bases outside the gene matches. The CDR3 region is CASSLVREGGEQFF. The CDR3 nucleotides are TGCGCCAGCAGCTTGGTTCGGGAGGGCGGTGAGCAGTTCTTC.

V and J are TRBV28 and TRBJ2-1; unclear D gene. Germline V gene lookup returns CDR1 MDHEN and CDR2 SYDVKM. The CDR3 contains 13 residues. The V end lost 3 bases, the J end lost 4 bases, and 7 bases lay between the germline ends. CDR3 DNA: TGTGCCAGCAGTTTCCAGGCGTACAATGAGCAGTTCTTC. Translating it yields CASSFQAYNEQFF.

This chain links TRBV10-3 with TRBJ1-5; D possibly corresponds to TRBD1 (6 bases). From germline, CDR1 is ENHRY and CDR2 SYGVKD. V shed 8 bases and J shed 4 bases, with 12 bases lying between them. The CDR3 covers 13 residues. CDR3 in amino acids: CAIGTGTNQPQHF. Here the CDR3 DNA reads TGTGCCATCGGCACAGGGACGAATCAGCCCCAGCATTTT.

J is TRBJ2-1 and V is TRBV29-1; the D gene is possibly TRBD2 (5 bases). The CDR3 length is 15 residues. With 2 bases removed from V and 4 bases from J, the gap between germline ends came to 15 bases. Germline V gene sequence: CDR1 SQVTM, CDR2 ANQGSEA. The CDR3: CSVERLRDRYNEQFF. The CDR3, as DNA: TGCAGCGTTGAACGTTTGAGGGATCGGTACAATGAGCAGTTCTTC.

Turning to this clone: The junction differs from germline at one of its ends, possibly a read error. This sequence joins TRBV14 and TRBJ2-4; 8 nucleotides align to TRBD2. Germline V gene data show CDR1 as SGHDN and CDR2 as FVKESK. CDR3 length: 14 amino acids. The CDR3 reads CASSQVGVAGGLHF. CDR3 nucleotide sequence: TGTGCCAGCAGCCAAGTGGGGGTCGCGGGGGGCCTCCACTTC.

As concerns this clone: The same CDR3 is also encoded by other DNA sequences in this sample. The gene calls are TRBV28 and TRBJ2-7, with D possibly being TRBD1 (6 bases). The CDR3 length is 13 residues. V was trimmed by 5 bases and J by 0 bases, leaving 8 bases between them. Per the germline V gene, CDR1 is MDHEN and CDR2 is SYDVKM. The CDR3 DNA reads TGTGCCAGCAGTAGGGGGAGCTCCTACGAGCAGTACTTC. Translated: CASSRGSSYEQYF.